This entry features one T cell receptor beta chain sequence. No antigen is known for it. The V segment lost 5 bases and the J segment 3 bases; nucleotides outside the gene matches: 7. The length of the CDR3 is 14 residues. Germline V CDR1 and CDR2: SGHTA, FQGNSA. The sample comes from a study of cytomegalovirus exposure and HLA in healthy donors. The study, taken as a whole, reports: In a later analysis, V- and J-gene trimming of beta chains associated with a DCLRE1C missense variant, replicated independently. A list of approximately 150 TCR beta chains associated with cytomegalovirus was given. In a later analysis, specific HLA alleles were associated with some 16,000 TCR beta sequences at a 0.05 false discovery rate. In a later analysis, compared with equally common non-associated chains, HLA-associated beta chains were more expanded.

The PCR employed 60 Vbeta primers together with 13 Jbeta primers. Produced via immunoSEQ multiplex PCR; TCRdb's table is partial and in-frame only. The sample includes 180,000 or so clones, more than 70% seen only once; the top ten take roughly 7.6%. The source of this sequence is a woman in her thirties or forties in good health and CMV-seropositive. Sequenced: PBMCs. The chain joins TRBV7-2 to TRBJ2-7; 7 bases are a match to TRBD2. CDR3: CASSPPGGRYEQYF. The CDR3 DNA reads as TGTGCCAGCAGCCCTCCGGGGGGACGCTACGAGCAGTACTTC.